The clone carrying this TCR beta chain turned up a few times. Its cognate antigen is unknown. Tumor samples used roughly 17-55 mg of diced tissue. Data came from immunoSEQ multiplex PCR; TCRdb stores just in-frame clones and leaves some out. The table shows thousands of clones, with under 70% occurring only once. The sample comes from a study of early stage breast cancer tumors. Study-level background: Of about 17 invasive breast tumors, about a dozen were hormone receptor-positive, HER2-negative. Overall study results and limits: Tumors had 2 to 3-fold higher T cell density than normal breast.

This CDR3 region has 15 residues. The germline V gene encodes CDR1 SEHNR and CDR2 FQNEAQ (reference sequence). V dropped 5 bases and J dropped 3; count of bases not matched to a gene: 7. The chain has TRBV7-9 and TRBJ2-7; TRBD2 matches at 10 bases. This TCR derives from a person aged 35 to 50 with breast cancer. Sequencing input: breast tumor tissue. The CDR3 protein is CASSPSGSIDYEQYF. Written as DNA, the CDR3 is TGTGCCAGCAGCCCTAGCGGGAGTATAGACTACGAGCAGTACTTC. Using reference TRBV7-9 and TRBJ2-7 for the parts outside the CDR3, the full variable domain is DTGVSQNPRHKITKRGQNVTFRCDPISEHNRLYWYRQTLGQGPEFLTYFQNEAQLEKSRLLSDRFSAERPKGSFSTLEIQRTEQGDSAMYLCASSPSGSIDYEQYFGPGTRLTVT.